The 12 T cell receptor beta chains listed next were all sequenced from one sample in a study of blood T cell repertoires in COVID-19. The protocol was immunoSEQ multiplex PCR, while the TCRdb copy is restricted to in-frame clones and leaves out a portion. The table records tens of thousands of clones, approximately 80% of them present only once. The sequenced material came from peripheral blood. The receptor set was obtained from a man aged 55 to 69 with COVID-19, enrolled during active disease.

Here the CDR3 DNA reads TGTGCCAGCAGCTTGGAGACAGGGGGGGGTTCCTACGAGCAGTACTTC. Protein product: CASSLETGGGSYEQYF. The chain has TRBV5-5 and TRBJ2-7; 9 nucleotides agree with TRBD1. The CDR3 extends over 16 amino acids. V was clipped by 0 bases and J by 1 base; unmatched bases: 5. From germline, CDR1 is SGHKS and CDR2 YYEKEE (reference sequence).

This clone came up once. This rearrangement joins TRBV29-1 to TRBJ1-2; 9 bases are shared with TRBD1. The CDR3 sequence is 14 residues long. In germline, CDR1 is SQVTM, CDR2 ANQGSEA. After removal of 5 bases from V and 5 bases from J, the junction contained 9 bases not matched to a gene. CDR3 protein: CSVSGPGTGYGYTF. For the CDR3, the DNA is TGCAGCGTTTCTGGTCCGGGGACAGGGTATGGCTACACCTTC. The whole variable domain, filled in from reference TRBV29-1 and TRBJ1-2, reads SAVISQKPSRDICQRGTSLTIQCQVDSQVTMMFWYRQQPGQSLTLIATANQGSEATYESGFVIDKFPISRPNLTFSTLTVSNMSPEDSSIYLCSVSGPGTGYGYTFGSGTRLTVV.

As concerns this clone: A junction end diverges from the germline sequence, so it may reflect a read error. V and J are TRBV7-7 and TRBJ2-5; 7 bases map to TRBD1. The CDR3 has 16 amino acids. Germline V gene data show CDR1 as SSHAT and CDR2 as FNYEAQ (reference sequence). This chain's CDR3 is CASSSQGTQGQETQYF. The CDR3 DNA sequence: TGTGCTAGCAGCTCACAGGGGACGCAAGGCCAAGAGACCCAGTACTTC.

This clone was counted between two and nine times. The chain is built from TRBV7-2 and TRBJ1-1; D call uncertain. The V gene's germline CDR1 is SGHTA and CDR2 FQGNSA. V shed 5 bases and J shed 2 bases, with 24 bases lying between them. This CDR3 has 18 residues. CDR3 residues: CASSPSRALLNFNTEAFF. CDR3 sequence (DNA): TGTGCCAGCAGCCCCTCTCGAGCACTCTTAAACTTTAACACTGAAGCTTTCTTT.

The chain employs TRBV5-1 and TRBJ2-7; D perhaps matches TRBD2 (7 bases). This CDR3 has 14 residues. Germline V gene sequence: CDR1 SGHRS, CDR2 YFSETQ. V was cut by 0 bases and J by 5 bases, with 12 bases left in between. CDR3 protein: CASSLAGGRDEQYF. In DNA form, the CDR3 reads TGCGCCAGCAGCTTGGCGGGGGGCCGGGACGAGCAGTACTTC.

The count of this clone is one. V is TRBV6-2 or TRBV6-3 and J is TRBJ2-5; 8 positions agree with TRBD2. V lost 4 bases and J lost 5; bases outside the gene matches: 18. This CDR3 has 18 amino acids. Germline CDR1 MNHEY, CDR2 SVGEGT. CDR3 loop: CASSFHLDTGRGRETQYF. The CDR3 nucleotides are TGTGCCAGCAGTTTCCACTTAGACACCGGGAGGGGTAGGGAGACCCAGTACTTC.

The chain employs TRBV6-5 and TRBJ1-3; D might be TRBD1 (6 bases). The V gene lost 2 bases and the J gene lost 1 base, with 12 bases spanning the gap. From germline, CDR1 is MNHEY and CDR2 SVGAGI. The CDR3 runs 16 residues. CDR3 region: CASSYVPGASGNTIYF. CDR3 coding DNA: TGTGCCAGCAGTTACGTACCAGGGGCTTCTGGAAACACCATATATTTT.

As DNA, the CDR3 is TGTGCCAGCAGCCAACAGACAGGGATAACCCTCCACTTT. This sequence encodes CASSQQTGITLHF. The chain uses TRBV7-2 and TRBJ1-6, with 7 bases fitting TRBD1. There are 13 residues in the CDR3. V was clipped by 5 bases and J by 14 bases; unmatched bases: 9. Germline-derived CDR1 and CDR2 are SGHTA and FQGNSA.

CDR3 sequence: CSVRLADYEQYF. CDR3 sequence (DNA): TGCAGCGTGAGACTAGCGGACTACGAGCAGTACTTC. J is TRBJ2-7 and V is TRBV29-1; 9 bases are a match to TRBD2. The V segment lost 6 bases and the J segment 3 bases; nucleotides outside the gene matches: 3. Germline CDR1 and CDR2: SQVTM and ANQGSEA. This CDR3 has 12 amino acids.

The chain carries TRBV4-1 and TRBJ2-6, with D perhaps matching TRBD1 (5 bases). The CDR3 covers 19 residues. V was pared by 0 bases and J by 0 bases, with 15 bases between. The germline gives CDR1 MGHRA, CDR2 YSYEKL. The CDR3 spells CASSQDRDKGFSGANVLTF. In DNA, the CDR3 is TGCGCCAGCAGCCAAGATCGCGATAAGGGGTTCTCTGGGGCCAACGTCCTGACTTTC.

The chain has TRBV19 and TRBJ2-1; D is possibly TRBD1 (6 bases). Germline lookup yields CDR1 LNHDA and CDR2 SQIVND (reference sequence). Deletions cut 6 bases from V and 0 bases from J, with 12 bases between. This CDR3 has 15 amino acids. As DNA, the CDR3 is TGTGCCAGTAGAGCAGACAGGAGCTCCTACAATGAGCAGTTCTTC. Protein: CASRADRSSYNEQFF.

This chain's CDR3 is CASSVIAGEGTDTQYF. Written as DNA, the CDR3 is TGTGCCAGCAGCGTCATCGCGGGTGAGGGCACAGATACGCAGTATTTT. This sequence joins TRBV7-3 and TRBJ2-3; D possibly corresponds to TRBD2 (5 bases). The germline CDR1 and CDR2 sequences are SGHTA and FQGTGA. V lost 5 bases to trimming and J lost 1 base, with 16 bases between them. This CDR3 contains 16 residues.